This T cell receptor (beta chain) came from a study of blood T cell repertoires in COVID-19. Clinical history reported by participants formed the basis on which cohorts were assigned. Repertoires were generated with immunoSEQ multiplex PCR, while TCRdb's copy carries only in-frame clones and drops some. The repertoire holds over 250,000 clones, with around 83% as singletons. The germline V and J ends were trimmed by 3 bases and 4 bases, with 13 bases remaining between them. The CDR3 consists of 14 residues. Germline values: CDR1 SGDLS, CDR2 YYNGEE. The receptor comes from a man aged 35 to 55 who had been exposed to COVID-19. The rearrangement joins TRBV9 to TRBJ1-1, with a weak D call TRBD1 (6 bases). Input material: PBMCs or T cells enriched from blood (not recorded which). The CDR3 bases are TGTGCCAGCAGCGAAGGTACAGGGATCACTGAAGCTTTCTTT. This translates into CASSEGTGITEAFF.